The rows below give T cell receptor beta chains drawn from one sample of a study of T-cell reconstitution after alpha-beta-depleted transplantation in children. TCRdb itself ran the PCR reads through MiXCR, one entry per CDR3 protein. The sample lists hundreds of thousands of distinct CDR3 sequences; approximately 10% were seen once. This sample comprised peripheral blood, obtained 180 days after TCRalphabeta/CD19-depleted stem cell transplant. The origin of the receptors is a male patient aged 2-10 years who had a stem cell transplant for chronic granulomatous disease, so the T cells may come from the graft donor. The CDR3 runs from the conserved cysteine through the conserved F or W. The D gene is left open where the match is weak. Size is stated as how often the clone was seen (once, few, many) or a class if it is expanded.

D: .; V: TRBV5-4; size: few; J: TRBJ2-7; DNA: TGTGCCATGACTGGGAGTAGCTCCTACGAGCAGTACTTC; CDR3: CAMTGSSSYEQYF
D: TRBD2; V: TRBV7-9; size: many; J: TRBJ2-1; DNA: TGTGCCAGCAGCTTGACTAGCGGGGGGGCCCATGAGCAGTTCTTC; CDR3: CASSLTSGGAHEQFF
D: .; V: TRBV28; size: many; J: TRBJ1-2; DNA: TGTGCCAGCAGTTTGGGGTGGCCCTATGGCTACACCTTC; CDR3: CASSLGWPYGYTF
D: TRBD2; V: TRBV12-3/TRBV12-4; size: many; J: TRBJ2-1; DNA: TGTGCCAGCAGTACTAGCGCCAGATTTCCTTACAATGAGCAGTTCTTC; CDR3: CASSTSARFPYNEQFF
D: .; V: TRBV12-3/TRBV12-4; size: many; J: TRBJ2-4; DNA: TGTGCCAGCAGTTGGGGGGCGGGCAAAAACATTCAGTACTTC; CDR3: CASSWGAGKNIQYF
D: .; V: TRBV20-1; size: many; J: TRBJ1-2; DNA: TGCAGTGGGGGCAGTAACTATGGCTACACCTTC; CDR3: CSGGSNYGYTF
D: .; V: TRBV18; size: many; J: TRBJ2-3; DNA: TGTGCCAGCTCACTAGCGGCATCCGGGGGAGATACGCAGTATTTT; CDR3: CASSLAASGGDTQYF
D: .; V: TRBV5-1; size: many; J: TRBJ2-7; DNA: TGCGCCAGCAGGTTCGGCACAGGCTACTACGAGCAGTACTTC; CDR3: CASRFGTGYYEQYF
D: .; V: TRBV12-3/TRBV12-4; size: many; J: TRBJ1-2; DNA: TGTGCCAGCAGTTTCCTTAACAGTGGATTCTATGGCTACACCTTC; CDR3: CASSFLNSGFYGYTF
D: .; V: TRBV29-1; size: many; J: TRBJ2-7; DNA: TGCAGCGTTGAGGGGCCGAACTACGAGCAGTACTTC; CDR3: CSVEGPNYEQYF
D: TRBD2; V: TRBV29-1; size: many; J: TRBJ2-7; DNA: TGCAGCGTTGACAAAGGGCTAGCGGGGACGCAGTACTTC; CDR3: CSVDKGLAGTQYF